Listed below are T cell receptor beta chains from one sample, sequenced in a study of T cells after yellow fever vaccination. TCRdb recomputed calls from the 5' RACE reads with MiXCR, one row per CDR3 protein. The sample contains 100,000 to 150,000 distinct CDR3 sequences, about 6.8% of which appear only once. The specimen was CD4+ T cells sorted from PBMCs, collected around 45 days after the first yellow fever vaccination. All receptors derive from a man aged 18 to 29 who received the YFV17D yellow fever vaccine. Both conserved end residues are part of each CDR3. D genes are given only for firm matches. Clone sizes are given selectively: once, few, many, or a class where the clone is expanded.

D: -; size: many; J: TRBJ2-3; V: TRBV6-5; DNA: TGTGCCAGCAGTTACTTAACCTCCCCGACGCAGTATTTT; CDR3: CASSYLTSPTQYF
D: -; size: many; J: TRBJ2-5; V: TRBV10-3; DNA: TGTGCCATCAGTGACAGACAAGAGACCCAGTACTTC; CDR3: CAISDRQETQYF
D: TRBD1; size: few; J: TRBJ1-1; V: TRBV5-1; DNA: TGCGCCAGCAGCTTGGGCTACAGGGGGGGAGCTTTCTTT; CDR3: CASSLGYRGGAFF
D: -; size: many; J: TRBJ2-7; V: TRBV12-3/TRBV12-4; DNA: TGTGCCAGCAGTTTAGGTATGGGAGTATTCCACGAGCAGTACTTC; CDR3: CASSLGMGVFHEQYF
D: -; size: many; J: TRBJ2-1; V: TRBV4-3; DNA: TGCGCCAGCAGCCAAGATCAACTCTACAATGAGCAGTTCTTC; CDR3: CASSQDQLYNEQFF
D: -; size: many; J: TRBJ1-3; V: TRBV6-5; DNA: TGTGCCAGCAGGACACCCTCTGGAAACACCATATATTTT; CDR3: CASRTPSGNTIYF
D: -; size: many; J: TRBJ1-1; V: TRBV12-3/TRBV12-4; DNA: TGTGCCAGCAGGCAGTTCGGGACCGGCACTGAAGCTTTCTTT; CDR3: CASRQFGTGTEAFF
D: -; size: many; J: TRBJ1-2; V: TRBV12-3/TRBV12-4; DNA: TGTGCCAGCAGTTTAGCTTTATTACAACTATATGGAGGCTACACCTTC; CDR3: CASSLALLQLYGGYTF
D: -; size: many; J: TRBJ2-2; V: TRBV25-1; DNA: TGTGCCAGCAGTCAAAACACCGGGGAGCTGTTTTTT; CDR3: CASSQNTGELFF
D: -; size: many; J: TRBJ1-1; V: TRBV6-1; DNA: TGTGCCAGCAGTGCAGCCGGGAGTAACACTGAAGCTTTCTTT; CDR3: CASSAAGSNTEAFF
D: -; size: many; J: TRBJ1-5; V: TRBV6-5; DNA: TGTGCCAGCTTGTCGGGGAATAGCAATCAGCCCCAGCATTTT; CDR3: CASLSGNSNQPQHF
D: -; size: many; J: TRBJ1-4; V: TRBV12-3/TRBV12-4; DNA: TGTGCCAGCAGTTTTGCCTGGCCTCGAGCTAATGAAAAACTGTTTTTT; CDR3: CASSFAWPRANEKLFF
D: -; size: many; J: TRBJ1-2; V: TRBV4-1; DNA: TGCGCCAGCAGCCAAGTTGGCAGAGGGGATGGCTACACCTTC; CDR3: CASSQVGRGDGYTF
D: TRBD1; size: many; J: TRBJ2-7; V: TRBV7-8; DNA: TGTGCCAGCAGCGAAAGACAGGGGGCAATCGACGAGCAGTACTTC; CDR3: CASSERQGAIDEQYF
D: -; size: many; J: TRBJ2-2; V: TRBV5-1; DNA: TGCGCCAGCAGGATTCAAGCGAACACCGGGGAGCTGTTTTTT; CDR3: CASRIQANTGELFF
D: -; size: many; J: TRBJ1-1; V: TRBV27; DNA: TGTGCCAGCATGCGATTTAGGGAACCCACTGAAGCTTTCTTT; CDR3: CASMRFREPTEAFF
D: TRBD2; size: many; J: TRBJ2-3; V: TRBV5-1; DNA: TGCGCCAGCAGCTTGTTCGCTAGCGGATACACAGATACGCAGTATTTT; CDR3: CASSLFASGYTDTQYF
D: TRBD2; size: many; J: TRBJ2-3; V: TRBV10-2; DNA: TGCGCCAGTGTCGGACTAGCGGGGGCATTTTCTAGCACAGATACGCAGTATTTT; CDR3: CASVGLAGAFSSTDTQYF
D: -; size: many; J: TRBJ1-1; V: TRBV10-3; DNA: TGTGCCATCAGTGGGAATGACCGAACTGAAGCTTTCTTT; CDR3: CAISGNDRTEAFF
D: TRBD1; size: few; J: TRBJ1-4; V: TRBV20-1; DNA: TGCAGTGCCGCAGGGGGCGAGTTCGAAAAACTGTTTTTT; CDR3: CSAAGGEFEKLFF
D: -; size: few; J: TRBJ1-5; V: TRBV20-1; DNA: TGCAGTGCTAGAGATGTAGGCAGTTCCCTCAATCAGCCCCAGCATTTT; CDR3: CSARDVGSSLNQPQHF
D: TRBD2; size: many; J: TRBJ2-3; V: TRBV28; DNA: TGTGCCAGCAGTTTACTGGCGGGGGGGCTTGATACGCAGTATTTT; CDR3: CASSLLAGGLDTQYF
D: TRBD1; size: many; J: TRBJ1-5; V: TRBV12-3/TRBV12-4; DNA: TGTGCCTCCAGACAGGGCATCAATCAGCCCCAGCATTTT; CDR3: CASRQGINQPQHF
D: -; size: few; J: TRBJ1-5; V: TRBV5-1; DNA: TGCGCCAGCAGGTCCCTCCGGCGGCAGCGTAATCAGCCCCAGCATTTT; CDR3: CASRSLRRQRNQPQHF
D: -; size: many; J: TRBJ1-1; V: TRBV27; DNA: TGTGCCAGCAGTTTAACTTGGGACACTGAAGCTTTCTTT; CDR3: CASSLTWDTEAFF
D: -; size: many; J: TRBJ2-2; V: TRBV20-1; DNA: TGCAGTGCTAGAGTCCACACCGGGGAGCTGTTTTTT; CDR3: CSARVHTGELFF
D: TRBD2; size: -; J: TRBJ2-1; V: TRBV5-1; DNA: TGCGCCAGCAGCGCGACTAGCGGGGGACCTTACAATGAGCAGTTCTTC; CDR3: CASSATSGGPYNEQFF
D: -; size: many; J: TRBJ1-1; V: TRBV5-6; DNA: TGTGCCAGCTATATACTAGGCACTGAAGCTTTCTTT; CDR3: CASYILGTEAFF